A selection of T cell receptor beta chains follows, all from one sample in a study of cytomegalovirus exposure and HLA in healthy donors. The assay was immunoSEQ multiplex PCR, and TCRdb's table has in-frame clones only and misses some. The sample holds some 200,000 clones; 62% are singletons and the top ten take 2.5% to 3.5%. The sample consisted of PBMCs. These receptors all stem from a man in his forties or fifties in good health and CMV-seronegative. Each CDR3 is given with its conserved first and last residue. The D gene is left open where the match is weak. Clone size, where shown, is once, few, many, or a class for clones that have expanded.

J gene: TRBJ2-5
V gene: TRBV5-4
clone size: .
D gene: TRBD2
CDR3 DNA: TGTGCCAGCAGCCTCCCCGGGAGGGGAGAGACCCAGTACTTC
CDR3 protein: CASSLPGRGETQYF

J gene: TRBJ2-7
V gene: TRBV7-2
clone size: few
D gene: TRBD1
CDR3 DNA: TGTGCCAGCAGCTCCGACAGGGGTGCCTACGAGCAGTACTTC
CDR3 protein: CASSSDRGAYEQYF

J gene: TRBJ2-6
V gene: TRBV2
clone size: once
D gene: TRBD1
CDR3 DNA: TGTGCCAGCTTGGTCAGGGGGCGATCTGGGGCCAACGTCCTGACTTTC
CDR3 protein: CASLVRGRSGANVLTF

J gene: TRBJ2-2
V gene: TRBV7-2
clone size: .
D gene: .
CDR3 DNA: TGTGCCAGCAGCACCCCTAGCAAGGGCGGGGAGCTGTTTTTT
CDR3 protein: CASSTPSKGGELFF

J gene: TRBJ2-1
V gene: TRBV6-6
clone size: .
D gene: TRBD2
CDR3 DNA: TGTGCCACCCGGGGAGCGGGAGATGTCAATGAGCAGTTCTTC
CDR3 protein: CATRGAGDVNEQFF

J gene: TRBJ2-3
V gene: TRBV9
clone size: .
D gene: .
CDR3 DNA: TGTGCCAGCGGTGGGAGCGGGCGCACAGATACGCAGTATTTT
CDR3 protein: CASGGSGRTDTQYF

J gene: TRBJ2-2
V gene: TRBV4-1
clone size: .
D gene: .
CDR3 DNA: TGCGCCAGCAGCCAAGAACCCGGACTCGGGAACACCGGGGAGCTGTTTTTT
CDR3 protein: CASSQEPGLGNTGELFF

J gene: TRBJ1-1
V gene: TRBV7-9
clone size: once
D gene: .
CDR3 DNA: TGTGCCAGCAGCTTGTTAGCGGGGGCCGCTGAAGCTTTCTTT
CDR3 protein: CASSLLAGAAEAFF

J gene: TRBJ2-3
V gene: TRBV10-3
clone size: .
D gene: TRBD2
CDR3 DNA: TGTGCCATCAGGCCTAGCGGAGGCCTAAGCACAGATACGCAGTATTTT
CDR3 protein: CAIRPSGGLSTDTQYF

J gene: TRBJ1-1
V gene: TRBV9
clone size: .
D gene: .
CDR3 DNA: TGTGCCAGCAGCGACGCAGGCAACATGAACATTGAAGCTTTCTTT
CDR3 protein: CASSDAGNMNIEAFF

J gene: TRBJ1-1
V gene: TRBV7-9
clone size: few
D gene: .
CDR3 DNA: TGTGCCAGCAGCAACCGGAGGTCCACTGAAGCTTTCTTT
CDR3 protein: CASSNRRSTEAFF

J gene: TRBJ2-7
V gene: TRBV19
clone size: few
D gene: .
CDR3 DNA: TGTGCCAGTAGTATAGCGGCGGGGCTTACCTACGAGCAGTACTTC
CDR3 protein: CASSIAAGLTYEQYF

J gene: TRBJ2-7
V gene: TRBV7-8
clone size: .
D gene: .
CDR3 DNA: TGTGCCAGCAGCCAATCCAGCTCCTACGAGCAGTACTTC
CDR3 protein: CASSQSSSYEQYF

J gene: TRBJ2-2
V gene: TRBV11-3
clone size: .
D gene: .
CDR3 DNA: TGTGCCAGCAGCTCCTCAGTCGGTGACTTGTACACCGGGGAGCTGTTTTTT
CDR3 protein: CASSSSVGDLYTGELFF

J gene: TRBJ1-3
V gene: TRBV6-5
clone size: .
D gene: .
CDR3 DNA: TGTGCCAGCAGTTACTCACACGGGGGCTCTGGAAACACCATATATTTT
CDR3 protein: CASSYSHGGSGNTIYF

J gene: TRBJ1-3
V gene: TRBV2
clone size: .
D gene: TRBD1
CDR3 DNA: TGTGCCAGCAGTGACCCGGGACAGGGCTCTGGAAACACCATATATTTT
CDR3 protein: CASSDPGQGSGNTIYF

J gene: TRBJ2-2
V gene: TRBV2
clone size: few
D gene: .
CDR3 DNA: TGTGCCAGCAGCCCCCTACAACACAGGTCCGGGGAGCTGTTTTTT
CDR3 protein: CASSPLQHRSGELFF

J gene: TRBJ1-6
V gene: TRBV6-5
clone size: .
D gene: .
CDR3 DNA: TGTGCCAGCAGCTTCCTACAGGGAACTTCACCCCTCCACTTT
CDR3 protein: CASSFLQGTSPLHF

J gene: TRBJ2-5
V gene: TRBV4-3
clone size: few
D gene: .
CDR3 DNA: TGCGCCAGCAGCCAAGATTCAGGGTTTTCCCAAGAGACCCAGTACTTC
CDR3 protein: CASSQDSGFSQETQYF

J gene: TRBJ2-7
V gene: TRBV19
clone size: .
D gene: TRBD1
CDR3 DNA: TGTGCCAGTAGTAGACAGGGACCCTCCTACGAGCAGTACTTC
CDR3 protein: CASSRQGPSYEQYF

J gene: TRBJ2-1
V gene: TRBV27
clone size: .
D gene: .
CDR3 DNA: TGTGCCAGCAGTTTATCGTCCCGGACAACCTACAATGAGCAGTTCTTC
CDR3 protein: CASSLSSRTTYNEQFF

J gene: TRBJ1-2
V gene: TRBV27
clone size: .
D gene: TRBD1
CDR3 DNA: TGTGCCAGCAGCTTTAATCCAGGGGGAAGCTATGGCTACACCTTC
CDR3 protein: CASSFNPGGSYGYTF

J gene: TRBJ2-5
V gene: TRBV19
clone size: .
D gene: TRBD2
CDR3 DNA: TGTGCCAGTAGTCCAGCGGGGGAAGAGACCCAGTACTTC
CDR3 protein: CASSPAGEETQYF

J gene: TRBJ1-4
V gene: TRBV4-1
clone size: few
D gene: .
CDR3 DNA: TGCGCCAGCAGCCAAGCAGCAACTAATGAAAAACTGTTTTTT
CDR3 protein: CASSQAATNEKLFF

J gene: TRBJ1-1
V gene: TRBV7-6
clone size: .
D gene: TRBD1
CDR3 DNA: TGTGCCAGCAGCTCAGATCAGGGGGCCTACACTGAAGCTTTCTTT
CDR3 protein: CASSSDQGAYTEAFF

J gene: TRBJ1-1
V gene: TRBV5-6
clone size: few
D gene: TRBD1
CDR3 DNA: TGTGCCAGCAGCTTTGACAGGGGGCTATCTGAAGCTTTCTTT
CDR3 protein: CASSFDRGLSEAFF

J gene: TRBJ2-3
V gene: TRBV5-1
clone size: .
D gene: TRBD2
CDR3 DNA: TGCGCCAGCAGCCGACGGGTAGCGGGTTCCACAGATACGCAGTATTTT
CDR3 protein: CASSRRVAGSTDTQYF

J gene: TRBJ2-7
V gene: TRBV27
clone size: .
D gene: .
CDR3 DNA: TGTGCCAGCAGTCCATACTACGAGCAGTACTTC
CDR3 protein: CASSPYYEQYF